This TCR beta chain was documented in a study of T-cell reconstitution after alpha-beta-depleted transplantation in children. The V and J ends lost 2 bases and 5 bases respectively, with 9 bases between them. This CDR3 spans 14 amino acids. This clonotype was seen repeatedly, ten times or more. Preparation of the TCRbeta library used unique molecular identifiers. A single record per CDR3 protein comes from TCRdb applying MiXCR to the PCR reads. The data show about 400,000 distinct CDR3 sequences, just over 20% seen once. The sequence derives from a human donor who donated a stem cell graft to a child with acute myeloid leukemia. This sequence joins TRBV12-3 or TRBV12-4 and TRBJ2-2; unclear D gene. The source material was PBMCs from the stem cell graft donor, sampled from the stem cell graft. DNA for the CDR3: TGTGCCAGCAGTTTATATAAGGGAACCGGGGAGCTGTTTTTT. Translated, it gives CASSLYKGTGELFF.